This TCR beta chain was retrieved from a study of blood T cell repertoires in COVID-19. TCRdb's table, derived via immunoSEQ multiplex PCR, lists solely in-frame clones and lacks some. The table includes 310,000 or so clones, 88% detected once. Germline assignment: CDR1 SGHRS and CDR2 YFSETQ. Trimming cost V 3 bases and J 3 bases, with 15 bases left between them. The CDR3 contains 15 residues. This sequence joins TRBV5-1 and TRBJ1-2; D perhaps matches TRBD1 (5 bases). This clonotype originated in a woman between 25 and 40 years old with COVID-19, enrolled during active disease. The specimen was peripheral blood. The CDR3 reads CASSSDSPLHYGYTF. CDR3 nucleotides: TGCGCCAGCAGCTCAGACAGCCCCTTGCACTATGGCTACACCTTC.